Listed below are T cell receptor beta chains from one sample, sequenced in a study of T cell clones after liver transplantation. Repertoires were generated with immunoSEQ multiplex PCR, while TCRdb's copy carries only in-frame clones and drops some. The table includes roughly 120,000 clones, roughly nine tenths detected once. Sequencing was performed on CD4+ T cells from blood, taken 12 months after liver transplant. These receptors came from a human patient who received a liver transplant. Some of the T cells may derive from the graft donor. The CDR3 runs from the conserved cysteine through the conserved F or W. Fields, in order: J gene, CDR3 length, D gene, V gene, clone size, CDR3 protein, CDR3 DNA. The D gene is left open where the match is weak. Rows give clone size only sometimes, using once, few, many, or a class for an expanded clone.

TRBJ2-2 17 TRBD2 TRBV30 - CAWRGPGGAGRVGELFF TGTGCCTGGAGGGGACCCGGGGGAGCGGGAAGGGTCGGGGAGCTGTTTTTT
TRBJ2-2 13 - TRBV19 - CASSMNRPGELFF TGTGCCAGTAGTATGAATCGTCCCGGGGAGCTGTTTTTT
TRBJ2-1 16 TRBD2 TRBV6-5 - CASSYSLAGEVLEQFF TGTGCCAGCAGTTACTCACTAGCGGGAGAGGTCCTTGAGCAGTTCTTC
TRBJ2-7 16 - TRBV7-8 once CASSLRPGTITYEQYF TGTGCCAGCAGCTTACGGCCAGGAACCATTACCTACGAGCAGTACTTC
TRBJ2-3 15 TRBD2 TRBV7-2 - CASSPTSRGTDTQYF TGTGCCAGCAGCCCGACTAGCCGGGGCACAGATACGCAGTATTTT
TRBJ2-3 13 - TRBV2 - CASRRGGTDTQYF TGTGCCAGCAGAAGGGGGGGTACAGATACGCAGTATTTT
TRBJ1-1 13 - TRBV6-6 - CASMGGANTEAFF TGTGCCAGCATGGGCGGGGCTAACACTGAAGCTTTCTTT
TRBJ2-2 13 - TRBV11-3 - CASMQGNTGELFF TGTGCCAGCATGCAGGGGAACACCGGGGAGCTGTTTTTT
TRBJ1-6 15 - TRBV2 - CASTQAAGGNSPLHF TGTGCCAGCACCCAGGCCGCGGGGGGTAATTCACCCCTCCACTTT
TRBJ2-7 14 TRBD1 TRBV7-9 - CATGPRDSAYEQYF TGTGCCACCGGTCCCCGGGACAGTGCCTACGAGCAGTACTTC
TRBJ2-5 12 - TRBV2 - CASTDPTETQYF TGTGCCAGCACCGACCCGACGGAGACCCAGTACTTC
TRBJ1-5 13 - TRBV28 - CASQSGVNQPQHF TGTGCCAGCCAATCGGGGGTCAATCAGCCCCAGCATTTT
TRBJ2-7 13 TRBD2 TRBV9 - CASSATGTSEQYF TGTGCCAGCAGTGCTACCGGGACTAGCGAGCAGTACTTC